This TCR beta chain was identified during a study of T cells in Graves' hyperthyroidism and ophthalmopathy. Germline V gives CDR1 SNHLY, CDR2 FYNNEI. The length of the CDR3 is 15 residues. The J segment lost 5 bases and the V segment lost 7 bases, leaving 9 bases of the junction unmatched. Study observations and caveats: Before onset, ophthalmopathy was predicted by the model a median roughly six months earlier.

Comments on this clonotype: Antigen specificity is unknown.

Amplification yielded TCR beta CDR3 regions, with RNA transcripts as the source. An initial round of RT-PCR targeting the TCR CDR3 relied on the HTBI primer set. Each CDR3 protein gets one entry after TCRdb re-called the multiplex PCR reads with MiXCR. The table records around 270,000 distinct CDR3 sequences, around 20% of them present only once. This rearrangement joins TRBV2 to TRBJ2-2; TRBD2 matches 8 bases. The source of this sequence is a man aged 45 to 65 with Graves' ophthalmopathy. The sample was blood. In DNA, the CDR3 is TGTGCCAGCAACAACCCGGCTAGCGGGACCGGGGAGCTGTTTTTT. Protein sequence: CASNNPASGTGELFF.